This TCR beta chain was recovered during a study of blood T cells in healthy people across ages. Germline V gene lookup returns CDR1 LGHDT and CDR2 YNNKEL (reference sequence). The CDR3 contains 14 residues. Trimming shortened V by 0 bases and J by 3 bases, and 9 bases separated the two germline ends. Overall study findings and caveats: Roughly linear declines in TCR beta diversity per million T cells occurred with age. Using unsorted PBMCs precluded a conclusive naive versus antigen-experienced comparison.

The second PCR ran roughly 7 to 12 cycles with a sample-barcoded 5' primer and J-beta primers. Every cDNA was tagged by a template-switch adaptor with 12 random nucleotides. TCRdb redid the calling of the 5' RACE reads with MiXCR, one entry per CDR3 protein. Among about 1,400,000 distinct CDR3 sequences, approximately 42% were seen once, and the ten largest hold approximately 7.9%. Comments on this clonotype: The antigen remains unidentified.

The V call is TRBV3-1, the J call TRBJ2-7, with D unresolved. This TCR derives from a woman between 18 and 30 years old in good health. The sequencing sample was made of blood. CDR3 region: CASSQDSTHYEQYF. The CDR3 DNA follows: TGTGCCAGCAGCCAAGACTCGACACACTACGAGCAGTACTTC.